A single sample gave rise to the 18 T cell receptor beta chains below, sequenced in a study of cytomegalovirus exposure and HLA in healthy donors. A multiplex PCR was run with 60 Vbeta primers and 13 Jbeta primers. The method was immunoSEQ multiplex PCR; TCRdb's version includes in-frame clones alone and lacks a portion of them. Here the sample spans around 100,000 clones, approximately 80% being singletons. The specimen sequenced was PBMCs. These receptors all stem from a woman in her 30s in good health and CMV-seronegative.

This sequence joins TRBV27 and TRBJ1-1; 9 nucleotides align to TRBD1. The V gene's germline CDR1 is MNHEY and CDR2 SMNVEV (reference sequence). Germline trimming cut 4 bases from V and 4 bases from J; bases unmatched to any gene: 7. This CDR3 has 15 residues. DNA of the CDR3: TGTGCCAGCAGTTCCTTAACGACAGGGGGCACTGAAGCTTTCTTT. As protein: CASSSLTTGGTEAFF.

The chain carries TRBV30 and TRBJ1-1; D call uncertain. The germline V gene encodes CDR1 GTSNPN and CDR2 SVGIG (reference sequence). CDR3 length: 14 residues. V was shortened by 2 bases and J by 1 base, with 11 bases between the two germline ends. CDR3 sequence reads: CAWSRIGANTEAFF. CDR3 nucleotides: TGTGCCTGGAGTCGGATAGGAGCGAACACTGAAGCTTTCTTT.

The rearrangement uses TRBV20-1 and TRBJ1-2; D gene ambiguous. V lost 2 bases and J lost 8, with 9 bases in between. CDR1 and CDR2 from the germline V gene are DFQATT and SNEGSKA (reference sequence). This CDR3 region has 11 residues. This chain's CDR3 is CSARTTDGYTF. CDR3 DNA: TGCAGTGCTAGAACGACTGACGGCTACACCTTC.

V usage is TRBV9 and J usage is TRBJ2-7; 7 bases line up with TRBD2. The CDR3 extends over 15 amino acids. J gave up 2 bases and V 4 bases, and 9 bases lay outside the gene matches. Looked up from germline, CDR1 is SGDLS and CDR2 is YYNGEE. In nucleotides, the CDR3 is TGTGCCAGCAGCTATGGCTTAGCGGGTACCTACGAGCAGTACTTC. Translation gives CASSYGLAGTYEQYF.

In this sample, this clone turned up a few times. The chain joins TRBV30 to TRBJ1-1; no clear D. From germline, CDR1 is GTSNPN and CDR2 SVGIG (reference sequence). V lost 2 bases and J 1 base, leaving 5 bases between the germline ends. This CDR3 has 12 residues. CDR3 region: CAWSIKNTEAFF. In nucleotides, the CDR3 is TGTGCCTGGAGTATCAAGAACACTGAAGCTTTCTTT.

V usage is TRBV6-5 and J usage is TRBJ2-1; 9 nucleotides line up with TRBD2. Germline-derived CDR1 and CDR2 are MNHEY and SVGAGI. This CDR3 is built from 15 residues. With V trimmed by 6 bases and J by 10 bases, 13 bases remained unmatched. CDR3 protein: CASRRTSGPQGEQFF. The CDR3 DNA reads TGTGCCAGCAGAAGAACTAGCGGGCCCCAAGGGGAGCAGTTCTTC.

The chain uses TRBV27 and TRBJ1-6, with D uncertain. This CDR3 contains 20 residues. From germline, CDR1 is MNHEY and CDR2 SMNVEV (reference sequence). V was shortened by 5 bases and J by 0 bases, with 23 bases between the two germline ends. This CDR3 reads CASSILHPRGQPSYNSPLHF. The CDR3 DNA sequence: TGTGCCAGCAGTATACTTCACCCACGCGGGCAGCCCTCCTATAATTCACCCCTCCACTTT.

J is TRBJ2-3 and V is TRBV2; TRBD2 might be the D (6 bases). Trimming stripped 7 bases from V and 2 bases from J, with 16 bases between. Germline V lookup: CDR1 SNHLY, CDR2 FYNNEI. The CDR3 covers 15 residues. As DNA, the CDR3 is TGTGCCAGCAATCGGGACTCCCTCCCCACAGATACGCAGTATTTT. This codes for CASNRDSLPTDTQYF.

This clone was counted a few times. The V call is TRBV19, the J call TRBJ2-1; D gene unclear. V lost 7 bases and J lost 5, with 12 bases in between. Germline CDR1 is LNHDA and CDR2 is SQIVND (reference sequence). The CDR3 length is 13 residues. The DNA for the CDR3 is TGTGCCAGTACCCGGAGAATTGACAATGAGCAGTTCTTC. The encoded protein is CASTRRIDNEQFF.

The CDR3 DNA sequence: TGTGCCAGTAGTATCGACAGGAACACTGAAGCTTTCTTT. Its translation is CASSIDRNTEAFF. This rearrangement joins TRBV19 to TRBJ1-1, with D possibly matching TRBD1 (5 bases). The CDR3 length is 13 residues. Looked up from germline, CDR1 is LNHDA and CDR2 is SQIVND (reference sequence). Trimming stripped 3 bases from V and 1 base from J, with 6 bases between.

This rearrangement joins TRBV5-6 to TRBJ1-5; D unclear. The V and J ends lost 0 bases and 6 bases respectively, with 7 bases between them. This CDR3 contains 13 residues. The germline V gene encodes CDR1 SGHDT and CDR2 YYEEEE. This CDR3 is CASSLDAGQPQHF. In nucleotides, the CDR3 is TGTGCCAGCAGCTTGGATGCGGGTCAGCCCCAGCATTTT.

V gene TRBV7-7 combines with J gene TRBJ2-5; 7 positions agree with TRBD2. The CDR3 length is 17 residues. V was pared by 3 bases and J by 4 bases, with 14 bases of the junction left unmatched. Germline values: CDR1 SSHAT, CDR2 FNYEAQ (reference sequence). As DNA, the CDR3 is TGTGCCAGCAGCTTGGGCGGGAGTGGCAGGTCAGGAGAGACCCAGTACTTC. As protein: CASSLGGSGRSGETQYF.

This chain joins TRBV6-5 and TRBJ1-1; 7 bases map to TRBD1. CDR1 and CDR2 from the germline V gene are MNHEY and SVGAGI. The J segment lost 4 bases and the V segment lost 5 bases, leaving 10 bases of the junction unmatched. The CDR3 consists of 15 residues. The CDR3 DNA follows: TGTGCCAGCAGTCAGCAACAGGGGTGGGTCACTGAAGCTTTCTTT. This gives the protein CASSQQQGWVTEAFF.

This chain links TRBV6-5 with TRBJ1-5; 11 nucleotides agree with TRBD1. The ends lost 4 bases at V and 7 bases at J; junction bases unmatched: 3. There are 14 residues in the CDR3. Germline V gene data show CDR1 as MNHEY and CDR2 as SVGAGI. CDR3 sequence reads: CASSSGTGGQPQHF. CDR3 DNA: TGTGCCAGCAGTTCAGGGACAGGGGGACAGCCCCAGCATTTT.

The chain joins TRBV5-1 to TRBJ1-3; D remains ambiguous. The CDR3 runs to 20 residues. In germline, CDR1 is SGHRS, CDR2 YFSETQ. V was shortened by 0 bases and J by 0 bases, with 22 bases between the two germline ends. CDR3 residues: CASSLEGGRGRLDSGNTIYF. CDR3 in DNA: TGCGCCAGCAGCTTGGAAGGAGGGCGCGGCAGGCTTGACTCTGGAAACACCATATATTTT.

The gene calls are TRBV5-1 and TRBJ1-2; tentative D call: TRBD1 (6 bases). Trimming removed 0 bases from V and 7 bases from J, with 13 bases in between. This CDR3 is 14 amino acids long. Germline lookup yields CDR1 SGHRS and CDR2 YFSETQ. CDR3 loop: CASSLGHRDFGYTF. The CDR3 region has the DNA TGCGCCAGCAGCTTGGGGCACAGGGATTTTGGCTACACCTTC.

The chain combines TRBV19 with TRBJ2-7; 9 bases match TRBD1. Germline assignment: CDR1 LNHDA and CDR2 SQIVND (reference sequence). The CDR3 sequence is 12 residues long. The trim removed 7 bases at V and 9 bases at J, leaving 7 bases unmatched. CDR3 sequence reads: CASTSRTGVQYF. The CDR3 DNA sequence: TGTGCCAGTACTTCGAGGACAGGGGTGCAGTACTTC.

The gene calls are TRBV7-9 and TRBJ1-2, with TRBD1 as a possible D gene (5 bases). Looked up from germline, CDR1 is SEHNR and CDR2 is FQNEAQ (reference sequence). V lost 4 bases, J lost 4 bases, and 16 bases lay in between. This CDR3 has 15 amino acids. CDR3 residues: CASSSGGGGIYGYTF. The DNA for the CDR3 is TGTGCCAGCAGCTCCGGAGGTGGGGGGATCTATGGCTACACCTTC.